This T cell receptor (beta chain) derives from a study of chemoradiotherapy in HPV16-positive cancers (dated by TCRdb to 2021 to 2024). Background for the entire study: Candidate HPV-specific T-cell clones and common TCR motifs were defined by functional T-cell assays performed on cells from two HPV16-positive patients. The study asked whether T-cell immunity to the HPV oncoproteins E6 and E7 changes during chemoradiotherapy and whether this immunity affects survival. The candidate HPV-specific TCRs and motifs were subsequently tracked in TCR repertoires obtained from 86 patients with HPV-related cancers.

Results and caveats for the whole study, not just this receptor: Expansion of candidate HPV-specific clones and E7-related TCR motifs was observed in the tumor microenvironment during treatment, whereas no such expansion was observed for non-HPV-specific T cells. Among HPV16-positive patients, expansion of HPV-responsive T cells during chemoradiotherapy was associated with better recurrence-free survival. The functional definition of HPV-specific T cells was derived from only a couple of HPV16-positive patients, and the survival association was reported for HPV16-positive patients.

Comment on this clone: The clone's antigen remains unknown. Base qualities are missing; no much larger clone stands one base away.

The method was the immunoSEQ multiplex PCR assay. The table was pulled from immuneACCESS by TCRdb, which kept in-frame rearrangements only. Such tables lose some clones; where checked, under half of the loss comes from unresolved V genes, and the rest has no known cause. The sample includes under 50,000 clones, with more than 75% observed a single time. Of the sample, more than 5% falls within the top ten clones. Repertoires were sampled repeatedly over the course of chemoradiotherapy, so clonal expansion could be followed in the tumor microenvironment. Germline trimming: 0 bases from V, 8 bases from J; junction bases outside gene matches: 8. The germline V gene provides CDR1 SGDLS and CDR2 YYNGEE. Including cysteine and phenylalanine, the CDR3 has 15 amino acids. Of all the DNA, just the CDR3 is kept, 45 bases in frame from base 1.

The sequence links TRBV9 to TRBJ2-1, and 7 junctional nucleotides match TRBD1. The sample in question was blood, obtained from a patient who underwent chemoradiotherapy. This TCR was recovered from a human donor with HPV-associated anogenital cancer. The CDR3 reads CASSVVSIDRDEQFF. The DNA sequence is as follows: TGTGCCAGCAGCGTAGTCTCCATAGACAGGGATGAGCAGTTCTTC. The CDR3 plus the reference TRBV9 and TRBJ2-1 genes for the other parts give the full variable domain: DSGVTQTPKHLITATGQRVTLRCSPRSGDLSVYWYQQSLDQGLQFLIQYYNGEERAKGNILERFSAQQFPDLHSELNLSSLELGDSALYFCASSVVSIDRDEQFFGPGTRLTVL.